Sequencing of this TCR beta chain was carried out in a study of early T cells in non-severe SARS-CoV-2 infection. One entry per CDR3 protein, called by TCRdb with MiXCR from the 5' RACE reads. The sample yields tens of thousands of distinct CDR3 sequences, less than 15% seen once. The CDR3 runs to 14 residues. Germline V gene data show CDR1 as ENHRY and CDR2 as SYGVKD. V gave up 4 bases and J gave up 1 base; unmatched junction bases: 0. The input for sequencing was whole blood, taken at baseline. This clonotype was obtained from an adult who was a healthcare worker with PCR-confirmed SARS-CoV-2 infection or an uninfected control (not recorded which). This chain uses TRBV10-3 with TRBJ1-5; 8 bases fit TRBD1. The CDR3 here is CAISGQGSNQPQHF. The CDR3 DNA follows: TGTGCCATCAGTGGACAGGGGAGCAATCAGCCCCAGCATTTT.